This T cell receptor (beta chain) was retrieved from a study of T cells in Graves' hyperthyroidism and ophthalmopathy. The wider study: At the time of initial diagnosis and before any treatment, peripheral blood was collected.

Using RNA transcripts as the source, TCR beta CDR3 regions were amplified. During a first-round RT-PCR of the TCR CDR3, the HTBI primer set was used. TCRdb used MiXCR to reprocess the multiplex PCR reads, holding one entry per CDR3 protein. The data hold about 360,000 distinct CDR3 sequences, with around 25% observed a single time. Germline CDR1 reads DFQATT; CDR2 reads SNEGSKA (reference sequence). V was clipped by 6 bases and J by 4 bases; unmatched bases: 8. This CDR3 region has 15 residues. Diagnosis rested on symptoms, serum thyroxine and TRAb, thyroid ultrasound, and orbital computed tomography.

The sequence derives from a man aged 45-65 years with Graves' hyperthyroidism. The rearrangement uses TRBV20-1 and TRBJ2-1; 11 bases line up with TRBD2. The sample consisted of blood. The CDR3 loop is CSAAKTSGKYNEQFF. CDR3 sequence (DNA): TGCAGTGCCGCTAAGACTAGCGGGAAATACAATGAGCAGTTCTTC.